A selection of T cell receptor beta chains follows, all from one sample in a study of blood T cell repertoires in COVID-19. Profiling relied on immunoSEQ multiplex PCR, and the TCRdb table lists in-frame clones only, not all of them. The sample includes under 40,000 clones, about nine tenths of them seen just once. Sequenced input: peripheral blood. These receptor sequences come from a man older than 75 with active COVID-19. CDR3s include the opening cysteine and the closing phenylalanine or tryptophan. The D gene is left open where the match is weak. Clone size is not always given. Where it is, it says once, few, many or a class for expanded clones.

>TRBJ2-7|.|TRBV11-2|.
TGTGCCAGCAGCTTAGGGGGGCAGGGTCCGTACTTC
CASSLGGQGPYF
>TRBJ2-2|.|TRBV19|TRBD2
TGTGCCAGTAGTGTAGCGGGAGTGGGGAACACCGGGGAGCTGTTTTTT
CASSVAGVGNTGELFF
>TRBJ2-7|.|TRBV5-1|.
TGCGCCAGCAGCTTGGTCTCCGTCTACGAGCAGTACTTC
CASSLVSVYEQYF
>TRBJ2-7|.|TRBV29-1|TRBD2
TGCAGCGTTTTGGGAGGGAGACGTCACGAGCAGTACTTC
CSVLGGRRHEQYF
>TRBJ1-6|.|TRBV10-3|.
TGTGCCATCAGTTCTGGGACAAGTAATTCACCCCTCCACTTT
CAISSGTSNSPLHF
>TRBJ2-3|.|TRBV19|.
TGTGCCAGTAGGGCTGACTCTAGCACAGATACGCAGTATTTT
CASRADSSTDTQYF
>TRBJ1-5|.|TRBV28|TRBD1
TGTGCCAGCAGTTCCCCTCAGGGGGCTTATAGCAATCAGCCCCAGCATTTT
CASSSPQGAYSNQPQHF
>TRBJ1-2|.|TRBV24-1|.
TGTGCCACCAGTGATACAGTCTATGGCTACACCTTC
CATSDTVYGYTF
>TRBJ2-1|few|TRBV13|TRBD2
TGTGCCAGCAGTCCATCCCGGACTAGCGGGAGAAATGAGCAGTTCTTC
CASSPSRTSGRNEQFF
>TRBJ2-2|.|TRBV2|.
TGTGCCAGCAGTGAATACCCCTCGGACACCGGGGAGCTGTTTTTT
CASSEYPSDTGELFF
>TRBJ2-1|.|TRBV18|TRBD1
TGTGCCAGCTCGCCGGGGACAGGGCTTAACAATGAGCAGTTCTTC
CASSPGTGLNNEQFF
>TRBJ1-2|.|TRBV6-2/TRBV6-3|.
TGTGCCAGCAGTTACGACCACTTCCGGGGAATGGGCTACACCTTC
CASSYDHFRGMGYTF
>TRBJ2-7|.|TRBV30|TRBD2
TGTGCTATTAGAGGGACTAGCGGGAATTACTACGAGCAGTACTTC
CAIRGTSGNYYEQYF
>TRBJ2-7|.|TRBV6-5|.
TGTGCCAGCAGTCCAGGCAGGTACGAGCAGTACTTC
CASSPGRYEQYF
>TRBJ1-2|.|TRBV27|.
TGTGCCAGCAGTTTACAGGGGTACTATGGCTACACCTTC
CASSLQGYYGYTF
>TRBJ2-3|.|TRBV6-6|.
TGTGCCAGTAGAATATACAGTACAGATACGCAGTATTTT
CASRIYSTDTQYF
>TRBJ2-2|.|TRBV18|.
TGTGCCAGCTCACCACCGACAGGATTGGACACCGGGGAGCTGTTTTTT
CASSPPTGLDTGELFF
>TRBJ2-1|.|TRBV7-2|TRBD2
TGTGCCAGCAGCTTAGAGGGGACTAGCGGGAGATTTTACAATGAGCAGTTCTTC
CASSLEGTSGRFYNEQFF
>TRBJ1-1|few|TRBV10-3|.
TGTGCCATCAGTGGTTGGAGGTCTGAAGCTTTCTTT
CAISGWRSEAFF
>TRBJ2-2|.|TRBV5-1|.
TGCGCCAGCAGCGGAAGTAGCGGAAACACCGGGGAGCTGTTTTTT
CASSGSSGNTGELFF
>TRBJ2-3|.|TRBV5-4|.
TGTGCCAGCAGCTTGTGGCAGGGCATTGATACGCAGTATTTT
CASSLWQGIDTQYF
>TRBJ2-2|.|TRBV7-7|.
TGTGCCAGCAGTCAAACCCTTGCAGTCACCGGGGAGCTGTTTTTT
CASSQTLAVTGELFF
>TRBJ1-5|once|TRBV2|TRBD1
TGTGCCACCCATGGGACAGGGGGTAGCAATCAGCCCCAGCATTTT
CATHGTGGSNQPQHF
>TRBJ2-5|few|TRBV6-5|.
TGTGCCAGCAGTTACGAGTTTACGGGAGTAAGGAAGACCCAGTACTTC
CASSYEFTGVRKTQYF
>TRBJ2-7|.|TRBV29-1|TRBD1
TGCAGCGTGTCCAACGACAGGGGGGCCCCCTACGAGCAGTACTTC
CSVSNDRGAPYEQYF
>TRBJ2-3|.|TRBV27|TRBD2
TGTGCCAGCAGTTTATCCGTTGAGGGACTAGCGGGAGATGGTACGCAGTATTTT
CASSLSVEGLAGDGTQYF
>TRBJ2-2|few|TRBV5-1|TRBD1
TGCGCCAGCAGCCTAGACAGGGGCCCCGGGGAGCTGTTTTTT
CASSLDRGPGELFF
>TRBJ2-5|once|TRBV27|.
TGTGCCAGCAGACCCCCCAGGTACCAAGAGACCCAGTACTTC
CASRPPRYQETQYF
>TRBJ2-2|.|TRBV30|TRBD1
TGTGCCTGGAGTGTATTGGGTGGACAGGGGGCCAGGGAGCTGTTTTTT
CAWSVLGGQGARELFF